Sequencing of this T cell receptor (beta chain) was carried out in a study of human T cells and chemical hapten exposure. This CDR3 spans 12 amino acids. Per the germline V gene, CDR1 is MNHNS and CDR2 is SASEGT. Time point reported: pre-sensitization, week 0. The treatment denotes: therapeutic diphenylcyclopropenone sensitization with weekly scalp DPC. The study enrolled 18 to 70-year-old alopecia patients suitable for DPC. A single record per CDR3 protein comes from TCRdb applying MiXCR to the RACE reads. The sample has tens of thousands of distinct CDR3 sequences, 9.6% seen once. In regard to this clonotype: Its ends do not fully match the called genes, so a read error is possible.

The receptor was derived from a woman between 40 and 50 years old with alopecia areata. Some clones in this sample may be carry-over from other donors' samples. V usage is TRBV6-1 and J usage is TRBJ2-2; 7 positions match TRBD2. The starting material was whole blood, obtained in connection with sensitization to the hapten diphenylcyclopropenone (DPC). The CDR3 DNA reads TGTGTCAGCAGGGAGGGGAATAGGGAGCTGTTTTTT. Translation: CVSREGNRELFF.